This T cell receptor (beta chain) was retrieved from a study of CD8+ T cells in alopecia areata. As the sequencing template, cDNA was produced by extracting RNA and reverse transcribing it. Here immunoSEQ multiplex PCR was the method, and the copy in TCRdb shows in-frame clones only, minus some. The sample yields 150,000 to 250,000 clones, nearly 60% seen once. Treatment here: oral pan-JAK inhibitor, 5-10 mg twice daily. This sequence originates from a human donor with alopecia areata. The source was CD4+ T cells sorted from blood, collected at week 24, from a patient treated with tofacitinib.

The CDR3 coding sequence is TGTGCCAGCAGAACTGGCGGGGGGGCAGATACGCAGTATTTT. This sequence encodes CASRTGGGADTQYF. The J gene is TRBJ2-3, the V gene TRBV7-2; TRBD2 agrees at 9 bases. After removal of 6 bases from V and 4 bases from J, the junction contained 5 bases not matched to a gene. Germline V gene data show CDR1 as SGHTA and CDR2 as FQGNSA. The CDR3 loop spans 14 amino acids.